The 5 T cell receptor beta chains below all came from one sample that was sequenced in a study of blood T cells in healthy people across ages. Together with a sample-barcoded 5' primer, a J-beta primer mix was included in a second PCR lasting about 7 to 11 cycles. TCRdb reanalysed the 5' RACE reads using MiXCR and keeps one entry per CDR3 protein. The sample contains fewer than 900,000 distinct CDR3 sequences, roughly 50% of which appear only once. Sequences were obtained from blood. These receptors came from a woman aged 55 to 70 in good health.

This clonotype was seen only a few times. V gene TRBV25-1 combines with J gene TRBJ1-2; no firm D call. The germline CDR1 and CDR2 sequences are MGHDK and SYGVNS. The CDR3 runs 11 residues. The V end was cut by 3 bases, the J end by 8 bases, with 7 bases between. The CDR3 sequence is CASSESGGYTF. CDR3 in DNA: TGTGCCAGCAGTGAGTCCGGCGGCTACACCTTC.

This rearrangement joins TRBV20-1 to TRBJ2-5, with 9 bases lining up with TRBD1. Germline CDR1 and CDR2: DFQATT and SNEGSKA (reference sequence). CDR3 length equals 14 residues. V shed 6 bases and J 4 bases; nucleotides not matched to a gene: 9. CDR3 DNA: TGCAGTGCCAGTACAGGGGGCTTAGCAGAGACCCAGTACTTC. Translation: CSASTGGLAETQYF.

The chain combines TRBV27 with TRBJ2-3; a weak D match, TRBD1 (5 bases). Trimming pared 5 bases from V and 1 base from J, leaving 10 bases between. The CDR3 length is 14 residues. Germline V CDR1 and CDR2: MNHEY, SMNVEV (reference sequence). CDR3 DNA sequence: TGTGCCAGCAGTCCCCGACAGCGCACAGATACGCAGTATTTT. This sequence encodes CASSPRQRTDTQYF.

This clonotype showed up just a few times. V and J are TRBV20-1 and TRBJ2-1; the D gene is possibly TRBD2 (5 bases). Germline CDR1 DFQATT, CDR2 SNEGSKA (reference sequence). The CDR3 runs to 15 residues. V lost 0 bases, J lost 6 bases, and 15 bases lay in between. The CDR3 loop is CSARDPRTAGNEQFF. The CDR3 region has the DNA TGCAGTGCTAGAGATCCTAGGACTGCAGGCAATGAGCAGTTCTTC.

There are a few counts of this clonotype. V is TRBV27 and J is TRBJ2-1, with 8 bases fitting TRBD2. The J segment lost 3 bases and the V segment lost 4 bases, leaving 8 bases of the junction unmatched. The germline gives CDR1 MNHEY, CDR2 SMNVEV (reference sequence). There are 16 residues in the CDR3. The CDR3: CASSSAGTSIYNEQFF. The CDR3 nucleotides read TGTGCCAGCAGTTCCGCCGGGACTAGTATCTACAATGAGCAGTTCTTC.